This TCR beta chain is from a study of T cell repertoires in cytomegalovirus infection. About the research overall: The study used recently identified HLA-C-restricted and well-studied HLA-B-restricted CMV epitopes. Matching HLA type, along with CMV infection, was indicated by public TCR beta signatures.

The study, taken as a whole, reports: HLA-C-restricted CMV-specific TCR beta clonotypes prevailed in the ex vivo response. Cumulative frequency (of public TCR beta family members) identified carriers of CMV plus the relevant HLA.

MiXCR, run by TCRdb on the reads, gives a single entry per CDR3 protein. The data show fewer than 900,000 distinct CDR3 sequences, with 25% to 30% seen just once and around 13% held by the top ten. The CDR3 loop spans 14 amino acids. In germline, CDR1 is SGHVS, CDR2 FNYEAQ. The J segment lost 7 bases and the V segment lost 6 bases, leaving 8 bases of the junction unmatched. This clonotype was counted many times. Its antigen is not identified. The sequence was collected from a human donor in good health (CMV status not recorded). Some clones in this sample may be carry-over from other donors' samples. The chain couples TRBV7-6 to TRBJ2-2, with 7 nucleotides matching TRBD1. The source was cultured CD8+ T cells from PBMCs, collected from culture after CMV antigen stimulation. CDR3 sequence (DNA): TGTGCCAGCAGGCCTAAAGGGGGCATCGGGGAGCTGTTTTTT. Residues: CASRPKGGIGELFF.